What follows describes a single T cell receptor (beta chain). The antigen it recognizes is unknown. Per-base qualities were not stored, and no clone one base away is much larger. TCR cDNA was made using 5'RACE template switching, a step that added a universal primer site and unique molecular identifiers. cDNA synthesis was primed from both the TCR alpha and TCR beta constant segments. Two PCR steps were used to amplify libraries, with sample barcodes and sequencing adapters being added in the second step. Libraries were sequenced on Illumina HiSeq 2500 (2x100 bp) or NovaSeq (2x150 bp). Processing in the source paper ran as follows. Reads were demultiplexed and collapsed into UMI consensus sequences with MIGEC, and V(D)J alignment was performed with MiXCR. Using edgeR on replicate PBMC samples, clonotypes were called vaccine-responding if FDR was below 0.01 and the log2 fold change was above 5 up to day 15. Each bulk clonotype received a CD4 or CD8 identity based on whether the sequenced CD4 or CD8 repertoire contained that clonotype at higher abundance. TCRdb took the public reads, trimmed them with fastp at Q25, ran MiXCR for clone calling and kept in-frame beta chains. Duplicate CDR3 protein sequences are folded into a single record with the most common DNA and genes. TCRdb, rather than the study authors, made the V and J calls. Across this sample there are about 230,000 distinct CDR3 sequences, with 6% to 8% seen only once. Together, the top ten hold approximately 1.1% of the sample.

This entry is derived from a study of T cells after yellow fever vaccination (dated by TCRdb to between 2018 and 2021). At the level of the whole study: The SMART-Seq v4 Ultra Low Input RNA kit was used to prepare libraries from fractions with low cell numbers. Bulk TCR alpha and beta repertoires were sequenced longitudinally to track T-cell clones before and after primary and booster YFV17D yellow fever vaccination. The cohort comprised two healthy male donors, one aged 18 to 29 and one aged 30 to 40 years. Blood was drawn at multiple timepoints before and after primary and secondary immunization, with bulk PBMC replicates and cell subsets isolated.

Compared with germline, V lacks 4 bases and J lacks 3 bases; bases without a gene match: 5. Measured from the cysteine to the phenylalanine, the CDR3 is 15 residues long. Of the read, only the CDR3 DNA is kept; its 45 bases are in frame from base 1. CDR1 and CDR2 (MGHDK, SYGVNS) derive from the germline V gene. Summary of the overall study and its limitations: A small share of clonotypes occurred in both CD4 and CD8 compartments, likely arising from convergent recombination. After the booster, most of the clones that had expanded following primary vaccination were detected again (almost 98% of CD4 and 80% to 90% of CD8), which suggests that memory was broadly maintained. Computational filtering was required because FACS-sorted repertoires could contain abundant contaminating clonotypes from the bulk population. Because the study included only a couple of donors, the extent to which the findings can be generalized is limited. The secondary T-cell response was found to be weaker but faster than the primary response, with a peak reached on day 5 rather than on day 15.

Per the publication, the treatment or condition label means: live attenuated yellow fever vaccine strain. PBMCs were isolated from peripheral blood using a standard Ficoll-Paque protocol. CD4 and CD8 T-cell fractions were isolated with Dynabeads CD4 and CD8 positive selection kits. TriZol was used to extract RNA from bulk PBMCs, CD4 and CD8 fractions, and dextramer-positive and dextramer-negative fractions. The source material was CD4+ T cells sorted from PBMCs, sampled on the day of the yellow fever booster vaccination. Rearrangement joined TRBV25-1 to TRBJ2-7, with TRBD1 matching 11 junction bases. The source is a man aged 30-40 years who received the YFV17D yellow fever vaccine. The CDR3 amino acid sequence is: CASSASGTGGYEQYF. The DNA reads TGTGCCAGCAGTGCCTCCGGGACAGGGGGCTACGAGCAGTACTTC.